The rows below give T cell receptor beta chains drawn from one sample of a study of shared clonotypes between healthy human individuals. The assay was immunoSEQ multiplex PCR, and TCRdb's table has in-frame clones only and misses some. The table has approximately 2,200,000 clones, around 93% seen once. Sequenced: naive CD8+ T cells from PBMCs. These receptors were obtained from a man aged 18 to 30 in good health. Some clones in this sample may be carry-over from other donors' samples. The conserved cysteine and the conserved F or W are not part of the CDR3 here. Each record gives: CDR3 protein, V gene.

CDR3: ASSYSHPQGDTQY
V: TRBV6-6

CDR3: ARGSAGGSYNEQF
V: TRBV2

CDR3: ASSSLRGGNQPQH
V: TRBV7-2

CDR3: ASSQEGTGVPEQY
V: TRBV4-1

CDR3: ASSQDIRRLAGIPQETQY
V: TRBV4-1

CDR3: ASSVWQKDEQY
V: TRBV6-1

CDR3: SAEGDWTEAF
V: TRBV29-1

CDR3: ASSISSSYEQY
V: TRBV27

CDR3: ASSPDNFNTEAF
V: TRBV6-5

CDR3: ASSATGDYSDEQY
V: TRBV28

CDR3: SGRGGTNTEAF
V: TRBV29-1

CDR3: ASGSPQTQY
V: TRBV6-5

CDR3: ASSSGSATNEKLF
V: TRBV7-9

CDR3: ASSSLRGGDDEKLF
V: TRBV7-3

CDR3: VRSEKQENQPQH
V: TRBV7-5

CDR3: SVEDVRTPEAF
V: TRBV29-1

CDR3: ASSLEAQGPSGGRDEQY
V: TRBV13

CDR3: ASSPRDLWADTQY
V: TRBV28

CDR3: ASSQRGQGWEETQY
V: TRBV4-1

CDR3: ASTLWTGDLRGYT
V: TRBV19

CDR3: ASSDRDYSNQPQH
V: TRBV6-5

CDR3: SVVPSGRPGNEQF
V: TRBV29-1

CDR3: ASSIPIGTAWQPQH
V: TRBV19

CDR3: ASSEDRGRGLNTEAF
V: TRBV6-1

CDR3: ASSPGTSGYNEQF
V: TRBV4-2

CDR3: ASSEWGSGEYEQY
V: TRBV6-1

CDR3: ASSGRLAGGPTETDTQY
V: TRBV7-2

CDR3: ASSFTGHPYEQY
V: TRBV7-9

CDR3: ASSQVGIGQAQHEQF
V: TRBV4-3

CDR3: ASSLGQGANEQY
V: TRBV5-1

CDR3: AISEGGNQPQH
V: TRBV10-3

CDR3: ASSPVKIAAGFSNQPQH
V: TRBV27

CDR3: ATSLAGSYNEQF
V: TRBV27

CDR3: ASSIIGQPYGYT
V: TRBV19

CDR3: ASSYEGLETQY
V: TRBV5-1

CDR3: ASSQSRRSYGYT
V: TRBV4-3

CDR3: ASSYSGLAGGYTQY
V: TRBV6-6

CDR3: ASSLEGLSNYGYT
V: TRBV5-1

CDR3: ASRARQMNTEAF
V: TRBV5-1

CDR3: ASRVPGGGDEAF
V: TRBV6-5

CDR3: AISQTRDRGYEQY
V: TRBV10-3

CDR3: ASSPARLETQY
V: TRBV27

CDR3: ASSVGGISYNEQF
V: TRBV19

CDR3: ASSQAGAYNEQF
V: TRBV7-2